The 23 T cell receptor beta chains listed next were all sequenced from one sample in a study of cytomegalovirus exposure and HLA in healthy donors. It was with 60 Vbeta and 13 Jbeta primers that the PCR ran. Method: immunoSEQ multiplex PCR; TCRdb's copy keeps in-frame clones and lacks some. The data show some 140,000 clones, with 80% seen just once and roughly 5.9% held by the top ten. Sequencing used PBMCs. Receptor source: a woman between 40 and 50 years old in good health and CMV-seropositive.

The V and J genes are TRBV6-5 and TRBJ2-7; 7 bases match TRBD2. Germline CDR1 and CDR2: MNHEY and SVGAGI. V lost 2 bases, J lost 6 bases, and 7 bases stayed unmatched. The CDR3 extends over 14 amino acids. CDR3 sequence (DNA): TGTGCCAGCAGTTACATTGGGGGAGGGGCCGAGCAGTACTTC. This codes for CASSYIGGGAEQYF.

V and J are TRBV7-9 and TRBJ2-1, with TRBD2 matching 12 bases. Germline trimming cut 2 bases from V and 9 bases from J; bases unmatched to any gene: 11. This CDR3 comprises 17 residues. Germline V CDR1 and CDR2: SEHNR, FQNEAQ (reference sequence). The CDR3 sequence is CASSLLPLLAGGPEQFF. For the CDR3, the DNA is TGTGCCAGCAGCTTACTTCCTCTTCTAGCGGGAGGGCCTGAGCAGTTCTTC.

This chain links TRBV28 with TRBJ1-1, with TRBD1 matching 7 bases. The junction had 9 bases not matched to a gene; V was cut back by 11 bases and J by 0 bases. Germline lookup yields CDR1 MDHEN and CDR2 SYDVKM. The CDR3 is 14 amino acids. The CDR3 region is CAAGGRGMNTEAFF. DNA of the CDR3: TGTGCCGCAGGGGGTAGGGGGATGAACACTGAAGCTTTCTTT.

J is TRBJ2-1 and V is TRBV7-8; TRBD2 aligns across 15 bases. V dropped 4 bases and J dropped 10; count of bases not matched to a gene: 8. CDR1 and CDR2 from the germline V gene are SGHVS and FQNEAQ. There are 16 residues in the CDR3. CDR3 nucleotides: TGTGCCAGCAGCTACCCCGGACTAGCGGGGGGGGAGGAGCAGTTCTTC. Its translation is CASSYPGLAGGEEQFF.

The V and J genes are TRBV30 and TRBJ1-2; a weak D match, TRBD1 (5 bases). Germline V gives CDR1 GTSNPN, CDR2 SVGIG (reference sequence). The CDR3 runs 14 residues. V was cut by 2 bases and J by 8 bases, with 18 bases left in between. CDR3 coding DNA: TGTGCCTGGAGTCCCCCCAGGGTACGGCGGGGCTACACCTTC. Translated, it gives CAWSPPRVRRGYTF.

The J gene is TRBJ2-2, the V gene TRBV7-3, with TRBD1 as a possible D gene (6 bases). CDR3 length equals 12 residues. The V gene lost 5 bases and the J gene lost 8 bases, with 9 bases spanning the gap. Germline-derived CDR1 and CDR2 are SGHTA and FQGTGA. This CDR3 reads CASSKGVGELFF. CDR3 DNA: TGTGCCAGCAGCAAGGGGGTTGGGGAGCTGTTTTTT.

The DNA for the CDR3 is TGTGCCAGCAGCGTAGTAGACAGAGTGGAGTATGGCTACACCTTC. It translates to CASSVVDRVEYGYTF. J is TRBJ1-2 and V is TRBV9, with D perhaps TRBD1 (5 bases). The CDR3 runs to 15 residues. Trimming removed 0 bases from V and 5 bases from J, with 14 bases in between. CDR1 is SGDLS and CDR2 is YYNGEE in the germline V gene.

Points on this clone: A read error may produce the germline difference seen at one junction end. CDR3 in amino acids: CAWSFNRDRDGYPF. In DNA, the CDR3 is TGTGCCTGGAGTTTCAATCGGGACAGGGATGGCTACCCCTTC. The chain is built from TRBV30 and TRBJ1-2; 9 nucleotides line up with TRBD1. The germline gives CDR1 GTSNPN, CDR2 SVGIG (reference sequence). This CDR3 region has 14 residues.

This sequence joins TRBV18 and TRBJ2-5; D is undetermined. The DNA end is a closer match to TRBJ2-7, so the J assignment may be wrong. The CDR3 length is 13 residues. CDR1 and CDR2 (germline): KGHSH, LQKENI. In nucleotides, the CDR3 is TGTGCCAGCTCTCAACTACCGTCCTACGAGCAGTACTTC. Its protein product is CASSQLPSYEQYF.

V and J are TRBV18 and TRBJ2-7; 8 nucleotides align to TRBD2. Germline V gene data show CDR1 as KGHSH and CDR2 as LQKENI. The CDR3 length is 16 residues. The V segment lost 0 bases and the J segment 1 base; nucleotides outside the gene matches: 5. In DNA form, the CDR3 reads TGTGCCAGCTCACCACCCGCTCTAGCGGGTTCCTACGAGCAGTACTTC. It specifies CASSPPALAGSYEQYF.

V gene TRBV25-1 combines with J gene TRBJ1-2, with D unclear. CDR3 length: 13 residues. The V end lost 3 bases, the J end lost 3 bases, and 8 bases lay between the germline ends. Germline values: CDR1 MGHDK, CDR2 SYGVNS. The CDR3 nucleotides read TGTGCCAGCAGTGACCACAGACACTATGGCTACACCTTC. Translating gives CASSDHRHYGYTF.

This clone was counted a single time. The chain carries TRBV15 and TRBJ2-5, with TRBD1 matching 7 bases. Trimming took 1 base from V and 4 from J; bases not matched to a gene: 6. Per the germline V gene, CDR1 is LNHNV and CDR2 is YYDKDF (reference sequence). The CDR3 is made up of 15 amino acids. The CDR3 sequence: CATSRGRGLRETQYF. The CDR3, as DNA: TGTGCCACCAGCAGAGGTAGGGGGCTTCGAGAGACCCAGTACTTC.

A remark on this clone: Other DNA sequences in this sample translate to the same CDR3. V gene TRBV5-1 combines with J gene TRBJ2-1; 8 positions match TRBD2. V shed 4 bases, J shed 4 bases, and the junction held 10 bases outside the gene matches. The germline gives CDR1 SGHRS, CDR2 YFSETQ. The CDR3 contains 16 residues. The CDR3 is CASSPLAGSLYNEQFF. The CDR3 coding sequence is TGCGCCAGCAGCCCCTTAGCGGGAAGTCTATACAATGAGCAGTTCTTC.

Remarks on this clone: The junction departs from germline at one end; a sequencing error may be responsible. The chain couples TRBV7-2 to TRBJ2-1, with TRBD2 identical over 7 bases. This CDR3 has 12 residues. Germline lookup yields CDR1 SGHTA and CDR2 FQGNSA. The CDR3 coding sequence is TGTGCCAGCAGCTCAGGGCGGGAGTTCAAGGTCTTC. Protein: CASSSGREFKVF.

Here the CDR3 DNA reads TGTGCCAGCAGTAAACTAGCGGGAGGGCGGTACGAGCAGTACTTC. Protein: CASSKLAGGRYEQYF. J is TRBJ2-7 and V is TRBV14; 13 bases match TRBD2. V shed 6 bases and J 4 bases; nucleotides not matched to a gene: 6. Looked up from germline, CDR1 is SGHDN and CDR2 is FVKESK. This CDR3 has 15 residues.

V usage is TRBV2 and J usage is TRBJ1-5; 9 bases are shared with TRBD1. With V trimmed by 5 bases and J by 2 bases, 13 bases remained unmatched. CDR1 is SNHLY and CDR2 is FYNNEI in the germline V gene. The CDR3 contains 18 residues. The CDR3 DNA follows: TGTGCCAGCAGTTTGACGGGACAGGGAAAAATGGGCAATCAGCCCCAGCATTTT. It is translated as CASSLTGQGKMGNQPQHF.

The chain joins TRBV5-4 to TRBJ2-5; D is possibly TRBD1 (5 bases). The V and J ends lost 4 bases and 1 base respectively, with 8 bases between them. Germline V lookup: CDR1 SGHNT, CDR2 YYREEE (reference sequence). CDR3 length: 13 residues. The CDR3, as DNA: TGTGCCAGCAGCCCAGGGATCCAAGAGACCCAGTACTTC. It encodes CASSPGIQETQYF.

The table lists this clone with a count of one. The chain links TRBV4-1 to TRBJ2-1, with 7 bases identical to TRBD1. Germline trimming cut 3 bases from V and 3 bases from J; bases unmatched to any gene: 8. In germline, CDR1 is MGHRA, CDR2 YSYEKL. The CDR3 has 16 amino acids. CDR3: CASSHLGAGGYNEQFF. In DNA, the CDR3 is TGCGCCAGCAGCCACCTAGGGGCAGGGGGCTACAATGAGCAGTTCTTC.

V is TRBV11-3 and J is TRBJ2-1, with TRBD2 matching 12 bases. The CDR3 spans 17 residues. The germline V gene encodes CDR1 SGHNT and CDR2 YENEEA. The V segment lost 5 bases and the J segment 5 bases; nucleotides outside the gene matches: 10. The chain's CDR3 is CASSPFPTSGRHNEQFF. The CDR3 nucleotides are TGTGCCAGCAGCCCCTTCCCCACTAGCGGGAGGCACAATGAGCAGTTCTTC.

J is TRBJ2-5 and V is TRBV4-1; 9 bases match TRBD2. The germline V gene has CDR1 MGHRA and CDR2 YSYEKL. V shed 6 bases, J shed 3 bases, and the junction held 5 bases outside the gene matches. The CDR3 has 14 amino acids. CDR3 sequence: CASSPSGTKETQYF. For the CDR3, the DNA is TGCGCCAGCAGTCCTAGCGGGACAAAAGAGACCCAGTACTTC.

In its sample, this clone was seen a few times. This rearrangement joins TRBV7-6 to TRBJ2-1; 10 bases line up with TRBD2. The CDR3 spans 16 residues. The trim removed 4 bases at V and 7 bases at J, leaving 10 bases unmatched. CDR1 and CDR2 from the germline V gene are SGHVS and FNYEAQ. CDR3 nucleotides: TGTGCCAGCAGCTCAGCGGGAGGGCCAGGGTTTAATGAGCAGTTCTTC. Encoded protein: CASSSAGGPGFNEQFF.

This clone has only a few counts. The chain links TRBV19 to TRBJ2-7, with D possibly TRBD1 on 6 matching bases. The germline V and J ends were trimmed by 2 bases and 3 bases, with 14 bases remaining between them. Germline loops: CDR1 LNHDA, CDR2 SQIVND (reference sequence). The CDR3 has 15 residues. In nucleotides, the CDR3 is TGTGCCAGTAGTATAAAAGGGGACACGAACTACGAGCAGTACTTC. It specifies CASSIKGDTNYEQYF.

CDR3 residues: CASSQDMTVYEQYF. The CDR3 DNA is TGCGCCAGCAGCCAAGATATGACAGTCTACGAGCAGTACTTC. The V and J genes are TRBV4-1 and TRBJ2-7; the D gene is possibly TRBD1 (5 bases). The CDR3 loop spans 14 amino acids. Deletions cut 0 bases from V and 3 bases from J, with 9 bases between. From germline, CDR1 is MGHRA and CDR2 YSYEKL.